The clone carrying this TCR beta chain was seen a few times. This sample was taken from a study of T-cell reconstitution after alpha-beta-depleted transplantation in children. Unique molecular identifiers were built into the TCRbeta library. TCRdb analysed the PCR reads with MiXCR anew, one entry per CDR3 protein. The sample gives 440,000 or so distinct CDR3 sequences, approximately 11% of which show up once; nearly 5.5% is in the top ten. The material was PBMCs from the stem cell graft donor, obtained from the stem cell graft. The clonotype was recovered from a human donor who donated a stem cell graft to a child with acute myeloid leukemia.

The CDR3 region has the DNA TGTGCCAGCAGCCCCCCTGCCGGGTTATCCTACGAGCAGTACTTC. Protein: CASSPPAGLSYEQYF. This chain uses TRBV7-2 with TRBJ2-7, with D unresolved. The CDR3 sequence is 15 residues long. CDR1 and CDR2 (germline): SGHTA, FQGNSA. The V end lost 5 bases, the J end lost 1 base, and 15 bases lay between the germline ends.